One TCR beta chain is described in this entry. A read error may be the cause here, since a much bigger clone is one base away. Genomic DNA constituted the template upon which TCR beta VDJ and CDR3 profiling was performed. TCRdb re-analysed the reads in MiXCR, keeping a single row per CDR3 protein. The repertoire includes some 170,000 distinct CDR3 sequences, more than 45% of them detected once, and more than 0.95% sits in the top ten. This record belongs to a study of CD8+CD57+ T cells in acquired aplastic anemia. The CDR3 runs 14 residues. The germline V gene has CDR1 MRHNA and CDR2 SNTAGT. Patients chosen for sequencing had CD8+CD57+ cells that had expanded, as shown by flow cytometry.

Sequencing was performed on sorted CD4+, CD8+, or CD8+CD57+ T cells (not recorded which) from PBMCs. This receptor was taken from a human donor with aplastic anemia. The V call is TRBV6-4, the J call TRBJ2-5; 10 bases map to TRBD2. The CDR3 protein is CAGRPSGGTETQYF. CDR3 bases: TGTGCCGGCAGGCCTAGCGGGGGCACGGAGACCCAGTACTTC.